One sample yielded the 20 T cell receptor beta chains listed below, sequenced in a study of T cell repertoires in cytomegalovirus infection. TCRdb reprocessed the reads via MiXCR and lists one record per CDR3 protein. The sample carries about 740,000 distinct CDR3 sequences, about 30% recorded once. For these receptors, no antigen is known. The sequenced sample was cultured PBMCs, obtained from culture after CMV antigen stimulation. These TCRs come from a human donor in good health (CMV status not recorded). Some clones in this sample may be carry-over from other donors' samples.

The V and J genes are TRBV7-2 and TRBJ2-7, with D unresolved. Deletions cut 3 bases from V and 1 base from J, with 10 bases between. This CDR3 comprises 14 residues. In germline, CDR1 is SGHTA, CDR2 FQGNSA. CDR3 protein: CASSFRGASYEQYF. The CDR3 DNA sequence: TGTGCCAGCAGCTTCCGCGGCGCTTCCTACGAGCAGTACTTC.

Worth noting for this clonotype: At one end the junction does not follow the germline gene, possibly because of a read error. The chain combines TRBV7-9 with TRBJ2-7, with a possible D match to TRBD1 (5 bases). The CDR3 contains 14 residues. Germline V gene data show CDR1 as SEHNR and CDR2 as FQNEAQ (reference sequence). The CDR3 loop is CAGSLVRPTDEQYF. DNA of the CDR3: TGTGCCGGCAGCTTAGTCCGCCCGACAGACGAGCAGTACTTC.

This clonotype appeared a few times. The chain recombines TRBV6-1 with TRBJ1-1, with 8 bases matching TRBD1. The junction had 13 bases not matched to a gene; V was cut back by 3 bases and J by 1 base. The CDR3 covers 18 residues. From germline, CDR1 is MNHNS and CDR2 SASEGT. CDR3 in amino acids: CASSDLSLYRGKNTEAFF. The CDR3, as DNA: TGTGCCAGCAGTGACCTTTCCCTTTACAGGGGGAAGAACACTGAAGCTTTCTTT.

This clonotype was counted a few times. This sequence joins TRBV12-3 or TRBV12-4 and TRBJ1-5; D unclear. Deletions cut 6 bases from V and 5 bases from J, with 11 bases between. This CDR3 contains 13 residues. The CDR3 nucleotides are TGTGCCAGCAGCGCACAAGAAGATCAGCCCCAGCATTTT. Translation: CASSAQEDQPQHF.

This chain links TRBV7-2 with TRBJ2-5; D might be TRBD1 (6 bases). Between the trimmed V and J ends, which lost 1 base and 1 base, there was a span of 13 bases. Germline V lookup: CDR1 SGHTA, CDR2 FQGNSA. This CDR3 is 16 amino acids long. This CDR3 reads CASSLVGTTRQETQYF. DNA of the CDR3: TGTGCCAGCAGCTTAGTGGGGACAACCCGCCAAGAGACCCAGTACTTC.

A few counts support this clonotype. The gene calls are TRBV20-1 and TRBJ1-6; D is unresolved. In germline, CDR1 is DFQATT, CDR2 SNEGSKA (reference sequence). The CDR3 has 12 amino acids. V shed 0 bases and J shed 14 bases, with 11 bases lying between them. CDR3 protein: CSARDSGVSLHF. The CDR3 DNA reads TGCAGTGCTAGAGACTCCGGGGTATCCCTCCACTTT.

This clonotype was picked up many times. The V call is TRBV7-2, the J call TRBJ2-7, with no clear D. Trimming removed 1 base at V and 0 bases at J, with 7 bases between. Germline lookup yields CDR1 SGHTA and CDR2 FQGNSA. This CDR3 is 14 amino acids long. CDR3 sequence: CASSLEMSSYEQYF. CDR3 sequence (DNA): TGTGCCAGCAGCTTAGAAATGTCCTCCTACGAGCAGTACTTC.

This clonotype was recorded a few times. This chain links TRBV6-5 with TRBJ1-2; D remains unclear. Trimming left V 0 bases short and J 2 bases short, with 10 bases between. This CDR3 comprises 15 residues. Looked up from germline, CDR1 is MNHEY and CDR2 is SVGAGI. The CDR3 reads CASSYSRSGNYGYTF. For the CDR3, the DNA is TGTGCCAGCAGTTACTCGAGGTCCGGGAACTATGGCTACACCTTC.

This clonotype was counted only a few times. The V gene is TRBV6-2 or TRBV6-3, the J gene TRBJ2-6, with 10 positions matching TRBD2. The germline CDR1 and CDR2 sequences are MNHEY and SVGEGT. CDR3 length equals 20 residues. Germline trimming cut 7 bases from V and 0 bases from J; bases unmatched to any gene: 15. The CDR3 sequence is CASTPLGLAGVTSGANVLTF. CDR3 nucleotide sequence: TGTGCCAGCACTCCCCTGGGGCTAGCGGGAGTCACCTCTGGGGCCAACGTCCTGACTTTC.

This clonotype was seen a few times. This chain uses TRBV6-1 with TRBJ1-2; 10 bases are shared with TRBD1. With V trimmed by 3 bases and J by 7 bases, 2 bases remained unmatched. CDR3 size: 13 residues. The germline V gene encodes CDR1 MNHNS and CDR2 SASEGT. CDR3 protein: CASSEGQGLGYTF. CDR3 sequence (DNA): TGTGCCAGCAGTGAGGGACAGGGGCTTGGCTACACCTTC.

The V and J genes are TRBV7-9 and TRBJ2-3; D is undetermined. From germline, CDR1 is SEHNR and CDR2 FQNEAQ (reference sequence). The CDR3 length is 13 residues. V was shortened by 8 bases and J by 0 bases, with 9 bases between the two germline ends. In DNA form, the CDR3 reads TGTGCCAGCCAATTGGCTAGCACAGATACGCAGTATTTT. It codes for CASQLASTDTQYF.

This clonotype was picked up a small number of times. The CDR3 DNA reads as TGTGCCAGCAGCTGGGACTTCTGGGGCGATACGCAGTATTTT. Protein product: CASSWDFWGDTQYF. The gene calls are TRBV12-3 or TRBV12-4 and TRBJ2-3; D is perhaps TRBD2 (6 bases). The CDR3 has 14 residues. V lost 6 bases, J lost 6 bases, and 16 bases lay in between.

The chain joins TRBV20-1 to TRBJ2-3; possibly TRBD2 for D (5 bases). The CDR3 is 15 residues long. CDR1 is DFQATT and CDR2 is SNEGSKA in the germline V gene (reference sequence). Trimming left V 0 bases short and J 2 bases short, with 12 bases between. The CDR3 reads CSARDQLAATDTQYF. The CDR3 DNA is TGCAGTGCTAGAGATCAGCTAGCAGCCACAGATACGCAGTATTTT.

This clonotype came up a few times. This chain connects TRBV12-3 or TRBV12-4 to TRBJ2-3, with D perhaps TRBD2 (7 bases). The CDR3 has 15 amino acids. V was cut by 2 bases and J by 4 bases, with 13 bases left in between. The CDR3 DNA is TGTGCCAGCAGTTTATTCGGGGGGCGGGCAGATACGCAGTATTTT. It encodes CASSLFGGRADTQYF.

This clonotype came up a few times. V and J are TRBV7-2 and TRBJ1-1, with D tentatively TRBD1 (5 bases). Germline V lookup: CDR1 SGHTA, CDR2 FQGNSA. V was cut by 5 bases and J by 0 bases, with 16 bases left in between. The CDR3 contains 16 residues. The chain's CDR3 is CASSNLRRTMNTEAFF. The CDR3 DNA follows: TGTGCCAGCAGCAACCTGAGAAGGACAATGAACACTGAAGCTTTCTTT.

The chain combines TRBV28 with TRBJ2-7; D possibly uses TRBD1 or TRBD2 (5 bases each). The CDR3 contains 16 residues. From germline, CDR1 is MDHEN and CDR2 SYDVKM. Trimming left V 1 base short and J 6 bases short, with 19 bases between. DNA of the CDR3: TGTGCCAGCAGTTTATTTTATGGGGGATTCGTTCGCGAGCAGTACTTC. It yields the protein CASSLFYGGFVREQYF.

This clonotype was counted only a few times. The V call is TRBV27, the J call TRBJ2-7; 7 bases agree with TRBD1. This CDR3 region has 14 residues. The germline V gene encodes CDR1 MNHEY and CDR2 SMNVEV (reference sequence). V was clipped by 6 bases and J by 6 bases; unmatched bases: 11. CDR3 sequence: CASSLTGLPIEQYF. The CDR3 bases are TGTGCCAGCAGCCTGACAGGGCTTCCTATCGAGCAGTACTTC.

This chain joins TRBV5-4 and TRBJ2-1; D uncertain. V dropped 3 bases and J dropped 9 bases, with 16 bases sitting between them. This CDR3 is 14 amino acids long. Germline CDR1 is SGHNT and CDR2 is YYREEE (reference sequence). CDR3 residues: CASSSNLRFSEQFF. In DNA, the CDR3 is TGTGCCAGCAGCTCGAACCTTCGGTTCAGTGAGCAGTTCTTC.

This clonotype was seen a few times. The chain has TRBV11-2 and TRBJ2-7; no firm D call. Trimming removed 1 base from V and 3 bases from J, with 10 bases in between. CDR1 is SGHAT, CDR2 FQNNGV, per germline. The CDR3 extends over 14 amino acids. CDR3 region: CASSLGLWGYEQYF. The DNA of the CDR3 is TGTGCCAGCAGCTTAGGCCTCTGGGGCTACGAGCAGTACTTC.

This clonotype was recorded many times. The rearrangement joins TRBV7-2 to TRBJ1-1; weak D call: TRBD1 (6 bases). The germline V gene has CDR1 SGHTA and CDR2 FQGNSA. V was trimmed by 2 bases and J by 5 bases, leaving 15 bases between them. The CDR3 has 15 amino acids. The CDR3 region is CASSLLGGGITEAFF. The CDR3 DNA sequence: TGTGCCAGCAGCTTATTAGGGGGGGGGATTACTGAAGCTTTCTTT.